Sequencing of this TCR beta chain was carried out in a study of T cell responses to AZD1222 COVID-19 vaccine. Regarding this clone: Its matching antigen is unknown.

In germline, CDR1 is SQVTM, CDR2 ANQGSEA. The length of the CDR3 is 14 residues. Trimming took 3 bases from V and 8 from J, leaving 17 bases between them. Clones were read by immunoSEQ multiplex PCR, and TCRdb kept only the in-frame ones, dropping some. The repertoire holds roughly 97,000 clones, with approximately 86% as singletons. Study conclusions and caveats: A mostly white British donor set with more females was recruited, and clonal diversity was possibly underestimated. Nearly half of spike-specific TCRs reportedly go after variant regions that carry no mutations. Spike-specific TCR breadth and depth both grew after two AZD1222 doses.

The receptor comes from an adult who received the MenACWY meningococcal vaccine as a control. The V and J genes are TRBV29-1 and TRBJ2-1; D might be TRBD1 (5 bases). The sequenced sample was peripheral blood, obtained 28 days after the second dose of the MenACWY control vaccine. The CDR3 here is CSVDDSYNGDEQFF. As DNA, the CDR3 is TGCAGCGTTGATGACAGCTACAATGGGGATGAGCAGTTCTTC.